This T cell receptor beta chain comes out of a study of shared clonotypes between healthy human individuals. Turning to the study itself: Three plates each covered CD4 naive and memory; CD8 naive two, CD8 memory one.

Findings and caveats of the study: Rarefaction indicated that sorted-subset sequencing remained incomplete although depth was large. Non-shared clonotypes displayed generation probabilities falling below those of clonotypes present in all four donors.

An even split of each subset's genomic DNA across several immunoSEQ plates was performed. TCRdb keeps only in-frame clones here, not all; method: immunoSEQ multiplex PCR. The sample shows around 200,000 clones, 85% to 95% of them seen only once. The germline CDR1 and CDR2 sequences are GTSNPN and SVGIG (reference sequence). The CDR3 is 14 amino acids. Trimming took off 3 bases at V and 0 bases at J, with 10 bases between the two ends. Points on this clone: The antigen remains undetermined.

The V call is TRBV30, the J call TRBJ2-3; D is uncertain. The sequenced sample was naive CD4+ T cells sorted from blood. Subset indicated: CD45RA+ positively selected. This sequence originates from a woman in her thirties in good health. The CDR3, as DNA: TGTGCCTGGAGGAGAAAGGGAAGCACAGATACGCAGTATTTT. Residues: CAWRRKGSTDTQYF.